Below, 32 T cell receptor beta chains from the same sample are listed, as sequenced in a study of blood T cell repertoires in COVID-19. Generated by immunoSEQ multiplex PCR, the TCRdb table keeps only in-frame clones and is missing some. The sample lists 200,000 to 300,000 clones, approximately 88% occurring once. Sequencing used PBMCs or T cells enriched from blood (not recorded which). The receptors shown here come from a woman in her thirties or forties with acute COVID-19.

The V call is TRBV21-1, the J call TRBJ2-7; the D call in the table, TRBD1, was not verified against the DNA. TRBV21-1 is a documented pseudogene. This CDR3 is 19 amino acids long. The CDR3 here is CASSPEPQVKGVPSYEQYV. The CDR3 DNA sequence: TGTGCCAGCAGCCCCGAACCCCAAGTTAAGGGGGTGCCATCCTACGAGCAGTACGTC.

The V call is TRBV5-1, the J call TRBJ2-3, with 10 bases lining up with TRBD1. V lost 4 bases to trimming and J lost 4 bases; unmatched junction nucleotides: 6. This CDR3 is built from 15 residues. CDR1 SGHRS and CDR2 YFSETQ come from the germline V gene. In DNA form, the CDR3 reads TGCGCCAGCAGCCTTGGGACAGGGGATGCAGATACGCAGTATTTT. Amino acid sequence: CASSLGTGDADTQYF.

A few counts support this clone. This sequence joins TRBV9 and TRBJ2-3, with TRBD2 matching 9 bases. The CDR3 is 16 residues long. After removal of 0 bases from V and 3 bases from J, the junction contained 5 bases not matched to a gene. Germline V lookup: CDR1 SGDLS, CDR2 YYNGEE. CDR3 bases: TGTGCCAGCAGCGTAGGTTTTAGCGGGAGTACAGATACGCAGTATTTT. Translating gives CASSVGFSGSTDTQYF.

The table lists this clone with a few counts. The chain couples TRBV27 to TRBJ1-2; D may be TRBD1 (5 bases). V was shortened by 2 bases and J by 4 bases, with 14 bases between the two germline ends. This CDR3 is 15 amino acids long. Germline V lookup: CDR1 MNHEY, CDR2 SMNVEV (reference sequence). The CDR3 bases are TGTGCCAGCAGTTTAAGGGCAGGGTCTCTCTATGGCTACACCTTC. This sequence encodes CASSLRAGSLYGYTF.

The rearrangement links TRBV13 to TRBJ1-1; D not certain. There are 15 residues in the CDR3. Germline CDR1 reads PRHDT; CDR2 reads FYEKMQ (reference sequence). V was clipped by 0 bases and J by 5 bases, with 13 bases between them. CDR3 DNA sequence: TGTGCCAGCAGCTTAGGCTCTACGGCGGGGACTGAAGCTTTCTTT. This gives the protein CASSLGSTAGTEAFF.

This clone was detected once. The chain links TRBV27 to TRBJ1-6; 10 bases are a match to TRBD1. The V segment lost 6 bases and the J segment 10 bases; nucleotides outside the gene matches: 6. Looked up from germline, CDR1 is MNHEY and CDR2 is SMNVEV (reference sequence). The CDR3 contains 14 residues. The CDR3 loop is CASRWTGGRSPLHF. The CDR3 DNA sequence: TGTGCCAGCAGATGGACAGGGGGAAGGTCACCCCTCCACTTT.

This sequence joins TRBV9 and TRBJ2-5, with TRBD2 as a possible D gene (6 bases). In germline, CDR1 is SGDLS, CDR2 YYNGEE. V shed 0 bases and J shed 3 bases, with 12 bases lying between them. The CDR3 is 15 amino acids. The CDR3 reads CASSVAPSAKETQYF. The DNA of the CDR3 is TGTGCCAGCAGCGTAGCTCCTAGCGCTAAAGAGACCCAGTACTTC.

The gene calls are TRBV4-2 and TRBJ2-7; a possible D gene is TRBD2 (7 bases). With 0 bases removed from V and 0 bases from J, the gap between germline ends came to 24 bases. This CDR3 comprises 20 residues. CDR1 is LGHNA and CDR2 is YNFKEQ in the germline V gene. CDR3 in DNA: TGTGCCAGCAGCCAAGATAGTAACAGGGAGGGTTGGGGAAGCTCCTACGAGCAGTACTTC. Its translation is CASSQDSNREGWGSSYEQYF.

The chain couples TRBV3-1 (or the pseudogene TRBV3-2) to TRBJ2-1; 11 bases line up with TRBD1. Germline V lookup: CDR1 LGHDT, CDR2 YNNKEL (reference sequence). CDR3 length: 15 amino acids. V shed 3 bases, J shed 4 bases, and the junction held 2 bases outside the gene matches. The chain's CDR3 is CASSQDRGQYNEQFF. Written as DNA, the CDR3 is TGTGCCAGCAGCCAGGACAGGGGGCAATACAATGAGCAGTTCTTC.

The CDR3 DNA reads as TGTGCCAGCACTAGTTCCGGACTAGCGGGAGTTGAAACGCAGTATTTT. It codes for CASTSSGLAGVETQYF. The V and J genes are TRBV9 and TRBJ2-3; 13 positions agree with TRBD2. CDR1 SGDLS and CDR2 YYNGEE come from the germline V gene. V trimming: 6 bases; J trimming: 9 bases; junction bases outside the gene matches: 13. The CDR3 length is 16 residues.

The rearrangement uses TRBV2 and TRBJ2-1; possible D gene TRBD2, 6 bases. V dropped 8 bases and J dropped 7 bases, with 18 bases sitting between them. CDR1 and CDR2 (germline): SNHLY, FYNNEI. This CDR3 region has 14 residues. The chain's CDR3 is CASLSGGRANEQFF. The DNA of the CDR3 is TGTGCCAGCCTCTCCGGGGGTAGGGCGAATGAGCAGTTCTTC.

This clone was counted once. The V gene is TRBV7-8, the J gene TRBJ2-2; a weak D match, TRBD2 (6 bases). Trimming took 11 bases from V and 2 from J, leaving 15 bases between them. This CDR3 has 14 residues. CDR1 is SGHVS, CDR2 FQNEAQ, per germline. For the CDR3, the DNA is TGTGCCGCCCAACGGGGGACTAACACCGGGGAGCTGTTTTTT. It yields the protein CAAQRGTNTGELFF. Supplemented by reference TRBV7-8 and TRBJ2-2, the full variable domain reads GAGVSQSPRYKVAKRGQDVALRCDPISGHVSLFWYQQALGQGPEFLTYFQNEAQLDKSGLPSDRFFAERPEGSVSTLKIQRTQQEDSAVYLCAAQRGTNTGELFFGEGSRLTVL.

V and J are TRBV7-9 and TRBJ1-1; 9 bases are shared with TRBD1. The CDR3 is made up of 16 amino acids. V was clipped by 4 bases and J by 4 bases; unmatched bases: 10. Looked up from germline, CDR1 is SEHNR and CDR2 is FQNEAQ (reference sequence). The CDR3 DNA reads as TGTGCCAGCAGCTCGTCCCTACAGGGGGCTAGCACTGAAGCTTTCTTT. Translation gives CASSSSLQGASTEAFF.

The chain carries TRBV30 and TRBJ1-4; the match to TRBD1 covers 9 bases. This CDR3 comprises 16 residues. With 2 bases clipped from V and 6 bases from J, the junction kept 10 bases outside the gene matches. CDR1 and CDR2 (germline): GTSNPN, SVGIG (reference sequence). The CDR3 DNA sequence: TGTGCCTGGAGTCGCCTTCCGGGACAGGGACATGAAAAACTGTTTTTT. This encodes CAWSRLPGQGHEKLFF.

The chain couples TRBV10-1 to TRBJ1-1; no clear D gene. Germline CDR1 is WNHNN and CDR2 is SYGVQD (reference sequence). Deletions cut 4 bases from V and 5 bases from J, with 11 bases between. This CDR3 is 13 amino acids long. The CDR3 protein is CASSVSSGTEAFF. Here the CDR3 DNA reads TGCGCCAGCAGTGTCTCCTCGGGGACTGAAGCTTTCTTT.

The J gene is TRBJ1-1, the V gene TRBV5-4; D gene unclear. Trimming shortened V by 0 bases and J by 1 base, and 10 bases separated the two germline ends. There are 15 residues in the CDR3. Germline values: CDR1 SGHNT, CDR2 YYREEE (reference sequence). CDR3 nucleotides: TGTGCCAGCAGCTTGGTGGCGGGGAGGAACACTGAAGCTTTCTTT. Residues: CASSLVAGRNTEAFF.

The chain is built from TRBV21-1 and TRBJ1-5; TRBD1, the D gene given by the table, was not confirmed from the DNA. TRBV21-1 has pseudogene status. This CDR3 contains 18 residues. This CDR3 reads CASSTRTGWEVGNQPQHF. CDR3 sequence (DNA): TGTGCCAGCAGCACCCGGACAGGGTGGGAAGTAGGCAATCAGCCCCAGCATTTT.

This chain joins TRBV19 and TRBJ1-5; TRBD1 is a possible D gene (5 bases). The CDR3 is made up of 15 amino acids. Per germline, CDR1 LNHDA and CDR2 SQIVND (reference sequence). V dropped 5 bases and J dropped 0 bases, with 11 bases sitting between them. The DNA of the CDR3 is TGTGCCAGTAGTTCCCGACAGAATAGCAATCAGCCCCAGCATTTT. Its protein is CASSSRQNSNQPQHF.

The gene calls are TRBV5-1 and TRBJ2-5; weak D call: TRBD1 (6 bases). The CDR3 length is 15 residues. V lost 6 bases to trimming and J lost 5 bases, with 20 bases between them. Germline V gene lookup returns CDR1 SGHRS and CDR2 YFSETQ. CDR3 residues: CASTRKLGAGETQYF. CDR3 in DNA: TGCGCCAGCACGAGAAAACTGGGGGCAGGGGAGACCCAGTACTTC. The complete variable domain, with remaining parts taken from reference TRBV5-1 and TRBJ2-5, reads KAGVTQTPRYLIKTRGQQVTLSCSPISGHRSVSWYQQTPGQGLQFLFEYFSETQRNKGNFPGRFSGRQFSNSRSEMNVSTLELGDSALYLCASTRKLGAGETQYFGPGTRLLVL.

The V and J genes are TRBV29-1 and TRBJ2-1; 11 nucleotides align to TRBD2. The CDR3 runs 16 residues. With V trimmed by 4 bases and J by 2 bases, 7 bases remained unmatched. Per the germline V gene, CDR1 is SQVTM and CDR2 is ANQGSEA. Written as DNA, the CDR3 is TGCAGCGTTGTAAGGACTAGCGGGCCTACCTACAATGAGCAGTTCTTC. Its protein is CSVVRTSGPTYNEQFF.

As DNA, the CDR3 is TGTGCCAGCAGCCTCCGGACAGGTCTCTATGGCTACACCTTC. Protein product: CASSLRTGLYGYTF. The chain couples TRBV13 to TRBJ1-2; 7 bases are a match to TRBD1. The CDR3 is 14 residues long. Per the germline V gene, CDR1 is PRHDT and CDR2 is FYEKMQ (reference sequence). V lost 5 bases, J lost 4 bases, and 7 bases stayed unmatched.

This clone was observed a single time. The gene calls are TRBV7-3 and TRBJ2-2; D not certain. V was trimmed by 5 bases and J by 0 bases, leaving 7 bases between them. Germline values: CDR1 SGHTA, CDR2 FQGTGA. The CDR3 sequence is 14 residues long. CDR3 sequence (DNA): TGTGCCAGCAGCCCCGGGTCGAACACCGGGGAGCTGTTTTTT. As protein: CASSPGSNTGELFF.

The chain couples TRBV19 to TRBJ2-2, with 7 bases aligning to TRBD1. Germline V gene lookup returns CDR1 LNHDA and CDR2 SQIVND (reference sequence). The length of the CDR3 is 16 residues. Trimming removed 7 bases from V and 7 bases from J; junction bases left unmatched: 15. CDR3 protein: CASTQTGVGVGGELFF. DNA for the CDR3: TGTGCCAGTACCCAAACAGGGGTAGGAGTGGGCGGGGAGCTGTTTTTT.

V is TRBV23-1 and J is TRBJ2-7, with a tentative D call TRBD2 (6 bases). TRBV23-1 is labeled an ORF, and its function is uncertain. The ends were cut back, 2 bases at V and 2 bases at J, with 16 bases in the middle. The CDR3 length is 16 residues. Written as DNA, the CDR3 is TGCGCCAGCAGTCAACCGCGACATTGGAGGGCCTACGAGCAGTACTTC. It translates to CASSQPRHWRAYEQYF.

This rearrangement joins TRBV7-4 to TRBJ1-5; possibly TRBD1 for D (5 bases). Trimming shortened V by 5 bases and J by 9 bases, and 14 bases separated the two germline ends. The CDR3 is 13 amino acids. Germline CDR1 is SGHVT and CDR2 is SQSDAQ. CDR3 loop: CASSTTTVPPQHF. CDR3 DNA sequence: TGTGCCAGCAGCACCACGACAGTTCCGCCCCAGCATTTT.

The chain has TRBV5-4 and TRBJ1-1, with a possible D match to TRBD1 (6 bases). V gave up 7 bases and J gave up 4 bases, with 14 bases separating them. The CDR3 consists of 13 residues. Germline assignment: CDR1 SGHNT and CDR2 YYREEE (reference sequence). The CDR3 DNA is TGTGCCAGCGGATCAACAGGGAGCACTGAAGCTTTCTTT. It is translated as CASGSTGSTEAFF.

The chain carries TRBV30 and TRBJ1-2, with D perhaps TRBD1 (5 bases). CDR3 length: 12 amino acids. Trimming cost V 0 bases and J 8 bases, with 10 bases left between them. Germline assignment: CDR1 GTSNPN and CDR2 SVGIG (reference sequence). This CDR3 is CAWSVSGGGYTF. For the CDR3, the DNA is TGTGCCTGGAGTGTTTCCGGGGGAGGCTACACCTTC.

This clone has just a few counts. This chain connects TRBV7-3 to TRBJ1-6; 8 bases are a match to TRBD1. Germline V CDR1 and CDR2: SGHTA, FQGTGA. This CDR3 is built from 16 residues. The J segment lost 7 bases and the V segment lost 1 base, leaving 6 bases of the junction unmatched. This CDR3 reads CASSLNSAGGNSPLHF. The CDR3 nucleotides read TGTGCCAGCAGCTTAAACTCTGCAGGGGGCAATTCACCCCTCCACTTT.

There are a few counts of this clone. The J gene is TRBJ2-2, the V gene TRBV30, with D uncertain. Between the trimmed V and J ends, which lost 1 base and 2 bases, there was a span of 5 bases. The CDR3 sequence is 13 residues long. Germline lookup yields CDR1 GTSNPN and CDR2 SVGIG (reference sequence). The CDR3 reads CAWSGDNTGELFF. Here the CDR3 DNA reads TGTGCCTGGAGTGGAGATAACACCGGGGAGCTGTTTTTT.

This chain connects TRBV11-2 to TRBJ2-5, with D unclear. The CDR3 spans 15 residues. The V and J ends lost 1 base and 2 bases respectively, with 11 bases between them. Germline loops: CDR1 SGHAT, CDR2 FQNNGV. The CDR3, as DNA: TGTGCCAGCAGCTTAGTCTTATCCCGGCAAGAGACCCAGTACTTC. It codes for CASSLVLSRQETQYF.

The CDR3 region is CASSLAAGTSSYEQYF. Written as DNA, the CDR3 is TGCGCCAGCAGCTTGGCGGCCGGGACTAGTAGCTACGAGCAGTACTTC. This sequence joins TRBV5-1 and TRBJ2-7; 8 bases align to TRBD2. The CDR3 is made up of 16 amino acids. V was pared by 0 bases and J by 3 bases, with 8 bases of the junction left unmatched. Germline V gene lookup returns CDR1 SGHRS and CDR2 YFSETQ.

This clone was recorded once. V and J are TRBV2 and TRBJ2-6, with 7 bases that match TRBD1. Germline V lookup: CDR1 SNHLY, CDR2 FYNNEI. The CDR3 covers 15 residues. J gave up 0 bases and V 6 bases, and 2 bases lay outside the gene matches. The CDR3 bases are TGTGCCAGCAGGACAGGGCTCTCTGGGGCCAACGTCCTGACTTTC. Encoded protein: CASRTGLSGANVLTF.